This T cell receptor (beta chain) stems from a study of identical twins. Findings and limits, study-wide: Carriage of fewer insertions was seen in abundant cord blood beta clonotypes, whereas memory repertoires showed none.

About this clonotype: The antigen is unknown.

One entry per CDR3 protein results from TCRdb running MiXCR on the 5' RACE reads. In the table there are fewer than 900,000 distinct CDR3 sequences, 15% to 20% of which are singletons. Donors were all healthy Caucasians. The germline CDR1 and CDR2 sequences are SQVTM and ANQGSEA. The CDR3 has 12 residues. Trimming left V 6 bases short and J 6 bases short, with 15 bases between. The data also belong to a second study, concerning T cells expressing NK-cell markers. That source adds: Among CD8+ T cells from about six donors, dominant NKG2C+ clonotypes accounted for about 1.0-7.0%.

The rearrangement uses TRBV29-1 and TRBJ2-7; D remains ambiguous. The source material was PBMCs. This TCR derives from a woman under 30 in good health. CDR3 sequence: CSVLTWPGEQYF. In DNA, the CDR3 is TGCAGCGTCCTGACCTGGCCCGGCGAGCAGTACTTC.